The clone carrying this T cell receptor (beta chain) was found many times. What it binds is unknown. A second PCR of 7 to 11 cycles used a sample-barcoded 5' primer and a J-beta primer mix. TCRdb independently ran MiXCR on the 5' RACE reads; one entry per CDR3 protein. The data hold approximately 880,000 distinct CDR3 sequences, with roughly 52% observed a single time. This sample stems from a study of blood T cells in healthy people across ages. Study-wide points: In the absence of known donor CMV status, changes in expanded clonotypes were possibly confounded. Roughly linear declines in TCR beta diversity per million T cells occurred with age. Naive T cell percentage showed a strong correlation with the diversity of TCR beta.

The CDR3 has 14 residues. V was clipped by 5 bases and J by 6 bases; unmatched bases: 6. Germline V CDR1 and CDR2: SEHNR, FQNEAQ (reference sequence). The amount of total RNA extracted per sample was at least 5.5 micrograms. The sequence was collected from a man younger than 40 in good health. Sequenced material: blood. The chain combines TRBV7-9 with TRBJ1-4; 7 bases map to TRBD1. The CDR3 nucleotides read TGTGCCAGCAGCGTAGGGGGCGCAGATGAAAAACTGTTTTTT. Protein: CASSVGGADEKLFF.